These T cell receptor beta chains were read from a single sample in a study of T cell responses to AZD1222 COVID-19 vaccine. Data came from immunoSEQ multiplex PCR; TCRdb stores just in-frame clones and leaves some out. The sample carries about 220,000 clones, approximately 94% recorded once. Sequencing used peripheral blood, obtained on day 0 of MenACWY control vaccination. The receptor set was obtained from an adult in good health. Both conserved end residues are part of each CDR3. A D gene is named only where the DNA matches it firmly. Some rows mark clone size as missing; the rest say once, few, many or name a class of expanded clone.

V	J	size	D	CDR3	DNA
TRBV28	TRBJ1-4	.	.	CATFSSKLFF	TGTGCCACCTTTTCTAGTAAACTGTTTTTT
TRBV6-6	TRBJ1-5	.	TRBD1	CASQGQRNQPQHF	TGTGCCAGCCAGGGACAGCGCAATCAGCCCCAGCATTTT
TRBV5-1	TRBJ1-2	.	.	CASSLAPASYGYTF	TGCGCCAGCAGCTTGGCCCCGGCCTCCTATGGCTACACCTTC
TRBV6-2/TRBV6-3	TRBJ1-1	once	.	CASSYSTGEAFF	TGTGCCAGCAGTTACTCGACGGGCGAAGCTTTCTTT
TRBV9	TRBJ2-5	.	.	CASSAGMTRQETQYF	TGTGCCAGCAGCGCGGGGATGACCCGCCAAGAGACCCAGTACTTC
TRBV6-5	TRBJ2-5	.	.	CASSRVWEETQYF	TGTGCCAGCAGTCGGGTGTGGGAAGAGACCCAGTACTTC
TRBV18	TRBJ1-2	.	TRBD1	CASSPRQGADYGYTF	TGTGCCAGCTCACCCAGACAGGGGGCGGACTATGGCTACACCTTC
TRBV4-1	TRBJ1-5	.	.	CASSPGATNQPQHF	TGCGCCAGCAGCCCCGGGGCCACGAATCAGCCCCAGCATTTT
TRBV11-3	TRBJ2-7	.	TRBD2	CASSLAGGNEQYF	TGTGCCAGCAGCCTCGCGGGGGGGAACGAGCAGTACTTC
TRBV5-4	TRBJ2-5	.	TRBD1	CASSFGQGSETQYF	TGTGCCAGCAGCTTCGGACAGGGGTCAGAGACCCAGTACTTC
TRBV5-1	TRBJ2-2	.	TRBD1	CASSTGTDANTGELFF	TGCGCCAGCAGCACCGGGACAGACGCGAACACCGGGGAGCTGTTTTTT
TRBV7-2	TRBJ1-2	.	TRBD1	CASSPYRTGGGYTF	TGTGCCAGCAGCCCCTACCGGACAGGGGGTGGCTACACCTTC
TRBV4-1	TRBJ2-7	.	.	CASSQDRSGSSYEQYF	TGCGCCAGCAGCCAAGATCGGAGCGGTAGCTCCTACGAGCAGTACTTC
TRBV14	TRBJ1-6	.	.	CASSQATRGAFNSPLHF	TGTGCCAGCAGCCAAGCTACAAGGGGGGCATTTAATTCACCCCTCCACTTT
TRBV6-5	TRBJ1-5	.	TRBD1	CASSWDRGGNQPQHF	TGTGCCAGCAGTTGGGACAGGGGAGGCAATCAGCCCCAGCATTTT
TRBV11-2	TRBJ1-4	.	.	CASRHQDSWANEKLFF	TGTGCCAGCAGGCACCAGGACAGTTGGGCTAATGAAAAACTGTTTTTT
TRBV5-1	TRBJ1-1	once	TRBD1	CASSSDDRVRAWRTEAFF	TGCGCCAGCAGCTCGGACGACAGGGTTAGAGCATGGCGAACTGAAGCTTTCTTT
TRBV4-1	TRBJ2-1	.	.	CASSQDLNVARQFF	TGCGCCAGCAGCCAAGATCTGAACGTTGCGAGGCAGTTCTTC
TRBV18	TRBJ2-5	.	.	CASSPGLQETQYF	TGTGCCAGCTCACCCGGACTACAAGAGACCCAGTACTTC
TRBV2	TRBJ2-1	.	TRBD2	CASSVTSGGAYNEQFF	TGTGCCAGCAGCGTTACTAGCGGGGGGGCATACAATGAGCAGTTCTTC
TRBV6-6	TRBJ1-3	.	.	CASTPDGTSSGNTIYF	TGTGCCAGCACCCCCGATGGCACGTCCTCTGGAAACACCATATATTTT
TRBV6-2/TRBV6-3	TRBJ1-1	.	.	CASSTGIANTEAFF	TGTGCCAGCAGTACTGGGATTGCGAACACTGAAGCTTTCTTT
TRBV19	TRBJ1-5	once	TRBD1	CASRRGLGQPQHF	TGTGCCAGTAGGAGGGGGCTTGGGCAGCCCCAGCATTTT
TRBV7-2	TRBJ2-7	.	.	CASSSRGNVGKAYEQYF	TGTGCCAGCAGCTCCCGGGGGAACGTAGGAAAAGCCTACGAGCAGTACTTC
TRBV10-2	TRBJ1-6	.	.	CASSDRVKTPLHF	TGCGCCAGCAGTGACAGGGTAAAGACACCCCTCCACTTT
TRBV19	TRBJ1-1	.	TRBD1	CASSRTGVTEAFF	TGTGCCAGTAGTAGGACAGGGGTGACTGAAGCTTTCTTT
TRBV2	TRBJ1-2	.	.	CASSSSGERDGYTF	TGTGCCAGCAGTTCGTCAGGGGAAAGGGATGGCTACACCTTC
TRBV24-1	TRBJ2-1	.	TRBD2	CATSDPSRSGSSYNEQFF	TGTGCCACCAGTGATCCCTCAAGGAGCGGGAGCTCCTACAATGAGCAGTTCTTC
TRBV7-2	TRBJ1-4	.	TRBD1	CASSLSTGGIEKLFF	TGTGCCAGCAGCCTCTCGACAGGGGGCATTGAAAAACTGTTTTTT
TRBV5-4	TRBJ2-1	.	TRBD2	CASSGGGGAPNEQFF	TGTGCCAGCAGCGGTGGCGGGGGGGCCCCCAATGAGCAGTTCTTC
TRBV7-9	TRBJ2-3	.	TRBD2	CASSLEGGLAAGTQYF	TGTGCCAGCAGCTTAGAGGGGGGACTAGCAGCAGGCACGCAGTATTTT
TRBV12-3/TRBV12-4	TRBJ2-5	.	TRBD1	CASQGQMQETQYF	TGTGCCTCCCAGGGACAGATGCAAGAGACCCAGTACTTC
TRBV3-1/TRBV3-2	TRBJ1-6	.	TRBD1	CASSPGTGVRTYNSPLHF	TGTGCCAGCAGTCCCGGGACAGGGGTAAGGACCTATAATTCACCCCTCCACTTT
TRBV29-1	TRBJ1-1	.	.	CSVEGRGNTEAFF	TGCAGCGTTGAAGGTCGGGGGAACACTGAAGCTTTCTTT
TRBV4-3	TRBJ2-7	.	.	CASSQDEQGSEQYF	TGCGCCAGCAGCCAAGACGAACAGGGCTCCGAGCAGTACTTC
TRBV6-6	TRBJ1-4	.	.	CASSADSNEKLFF	TGTGCCAGCAGTGCCGACAGTAATGAAAAACTGTTTTTT
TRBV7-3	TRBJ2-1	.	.	CASSLTRDTPYNEQFF	TGTGCCAGCAGCTTAACCCGGGACACCCCATACAATGAGCAGTTCTTC
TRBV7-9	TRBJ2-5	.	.	CASSQDRYQETQYF	TGTGCCAGCAGCCAAGACAGGTACCAAGAGACCCAGTACTTC
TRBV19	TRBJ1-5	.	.	CASSIGGGDYSNQPQHF	TGTGCCAGTAGTATAGGTGGAGGGGATTATAGCAATCAGCCCCAGCATTTT
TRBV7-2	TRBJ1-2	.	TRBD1	CASSTQGRDGYTF	TGTGCCAGCAGCACACAGGGGAGAGATGGCTACACCTTC
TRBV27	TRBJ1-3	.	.	CASAPTGISGNTIYF	TGTGCCAGCGCCCCCACAGGGATCTCTGGAAACACCATATATTTT
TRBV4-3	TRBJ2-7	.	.	CASSQDANRAYEQYF	TGCGCCAGCAGCCAAGACGCGAATAGGGCCTACGAGCAGTACTTC
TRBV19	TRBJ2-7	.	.	CASSPRVERGSYEQYF	TGTGCCAGTAGTCCCCGAGTTGAGAGGGGCTCCTACGAGCAGTACTTC
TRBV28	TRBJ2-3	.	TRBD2	CASIHPQRGGVF	TGTGCCAGCATCCACCCCCAGCGGGGGGGTGTTTTT
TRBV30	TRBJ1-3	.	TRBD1	CAWIGTGGNTIYF	TGTGCCTGGATCGGGACAGGGGGAAACACCATATATTTT
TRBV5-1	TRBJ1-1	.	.	CASSLGAMNTEAFF	TGCGCCAGCAGCTTGGGGGCGATGAACACTGAAGCTTTCTTT
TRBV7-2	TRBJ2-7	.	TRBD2	CASSSTSGGYEQYF	TGTGCCAGCAGCTCTACTAGCGGGGGCTACGAGCAGTACTTC
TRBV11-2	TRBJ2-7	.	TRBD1	CASSLGQGPSEQYF	TGTGCCAGCAGCCTCGGACAGGGCCCGAGCGAGCAGTACTTC
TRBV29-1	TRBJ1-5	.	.	CSVADNRNQPQHF	TGCAGCGTCGCTGACAATCGCAATCAGCCCCAGCATTTT
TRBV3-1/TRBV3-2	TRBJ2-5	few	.	CASSFGETQYF	TGTGCCAGCAGTTTTGGAGAGACCCAGTACTTC
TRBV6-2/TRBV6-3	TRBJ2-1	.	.	CASSFLGLKEGYNEQFF	TGTGCCAGCAGTTTTCTCGGACTGAAGGAAGGCTACAATGAGCAGTTCTTC
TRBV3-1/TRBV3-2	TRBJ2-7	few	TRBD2	CASTVGAGERDEQYF	TGTGCCAGCACCGTAGGGGCGGGGGAGAGGGACGAGCAGTACTTC
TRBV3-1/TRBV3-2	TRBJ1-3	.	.	CASSQQGSGNTIYF	TGTGCCAGCAGCCAGCAGGGCTCTGGAAACACCATATATTTT
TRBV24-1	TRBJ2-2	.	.	CATSGRGGELFF	TGTGCCACCAGTGGCCGCGGGGGGGAGCTGTTTTTT
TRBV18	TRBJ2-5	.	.	CASSRSQEETQYF	TGTGCCAGCTCACGTTCGCAAGAAGAGACCCAGTACTTC
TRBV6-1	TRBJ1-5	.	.	CASSELLGFSNQPQHF	TGTGCCAGCAGTGAACTGTTAGGTTTCAGCAATCAGCCCCAGCATTTT
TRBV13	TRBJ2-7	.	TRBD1	CASSTHGTGAYEQYF	TGTGCCAGCAGCACGCACGGGACAGGGGCCTACGAGCAGTACTTC
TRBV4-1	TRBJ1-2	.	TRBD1	CASSRGRQGQINYGYTF	TGCGCCAGCAGCCGGGGAAGGCAGGGACAGATTAACTATGGCTACACCTTC
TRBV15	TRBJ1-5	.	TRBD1	CATSRVGYTGGGNQPQHF	TGTGCCACCAGCAGAGTCGGGTACACAGGGGGAGGCAATCAGCCCCAGCATTTT